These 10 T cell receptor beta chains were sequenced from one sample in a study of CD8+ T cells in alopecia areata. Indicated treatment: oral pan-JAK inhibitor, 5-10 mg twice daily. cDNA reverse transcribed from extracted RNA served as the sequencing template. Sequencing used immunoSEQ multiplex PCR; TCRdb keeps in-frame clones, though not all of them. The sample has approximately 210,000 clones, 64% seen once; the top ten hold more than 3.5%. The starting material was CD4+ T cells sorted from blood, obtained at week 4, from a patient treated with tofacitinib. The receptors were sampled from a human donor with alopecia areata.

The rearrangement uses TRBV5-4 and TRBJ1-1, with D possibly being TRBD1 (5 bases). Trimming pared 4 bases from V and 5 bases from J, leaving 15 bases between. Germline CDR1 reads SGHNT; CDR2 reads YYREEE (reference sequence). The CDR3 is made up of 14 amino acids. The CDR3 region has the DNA TGTGCCAGCAGCCTGGGACTGGGGGGAACTGAAGCTTTCTTT. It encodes CASSLGLGGTEAFF.

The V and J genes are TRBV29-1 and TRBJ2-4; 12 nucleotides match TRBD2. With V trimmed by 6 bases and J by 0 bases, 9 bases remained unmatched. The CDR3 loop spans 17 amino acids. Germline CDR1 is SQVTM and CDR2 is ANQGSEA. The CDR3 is CSVLLAGGLIAKNIQYF. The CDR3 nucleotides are TGCAGCGTCTTACTAGCGGGGGGCCTTATAGCCAAAAACATTCAGTACTTC.

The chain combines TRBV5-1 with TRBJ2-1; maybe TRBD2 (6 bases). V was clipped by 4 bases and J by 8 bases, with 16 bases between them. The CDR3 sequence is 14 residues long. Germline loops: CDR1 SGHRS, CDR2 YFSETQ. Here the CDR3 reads CASSPATRIDEQFF. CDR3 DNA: TGCGCCAGCAGCCCGGCGACTAGGATCGATGAGCAGTTCTTC.

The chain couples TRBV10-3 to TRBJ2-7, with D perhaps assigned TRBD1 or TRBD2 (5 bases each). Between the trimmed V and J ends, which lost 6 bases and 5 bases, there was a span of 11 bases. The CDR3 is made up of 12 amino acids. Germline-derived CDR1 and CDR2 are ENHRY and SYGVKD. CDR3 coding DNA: TGTGCCATCAGCCTGGGGACCAACGAGCAGTACTTC. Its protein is CAISLGTNEQYF.

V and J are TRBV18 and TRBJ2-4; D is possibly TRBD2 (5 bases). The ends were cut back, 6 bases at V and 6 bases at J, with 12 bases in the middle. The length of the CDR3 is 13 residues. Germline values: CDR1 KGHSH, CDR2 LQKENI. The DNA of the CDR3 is TGTGCCAGCTCCTATTCGGACTTAAACATTCAGTACTTC. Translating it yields CASSYSDLNIQYF.

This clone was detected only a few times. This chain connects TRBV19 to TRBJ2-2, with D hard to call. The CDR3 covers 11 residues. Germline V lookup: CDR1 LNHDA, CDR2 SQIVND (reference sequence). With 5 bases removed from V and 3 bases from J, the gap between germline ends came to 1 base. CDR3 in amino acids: CASSYTGELFF. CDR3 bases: TGTGCCAGTAGTTACACCGGGGAGCTGTTTTTT. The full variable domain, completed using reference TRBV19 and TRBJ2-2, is DGGITQSPKYLFRKEGQNVTLSCEQNLNHDAMYWYRQDPGQGLRLIYYSQIVNDFQKGDIAEGYSVSREKKESFPLTVTSAQKNPTAFYLCASSYTGELFFGEGSRLTVL.

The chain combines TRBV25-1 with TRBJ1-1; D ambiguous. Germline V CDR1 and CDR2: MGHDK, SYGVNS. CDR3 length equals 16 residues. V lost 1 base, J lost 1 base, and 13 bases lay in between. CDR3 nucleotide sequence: TGTGCCAGCAGTGAATTAGGTCGTCGGGGGAACACTGAAGCTTTCTTT. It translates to CASSELGRRGNTEAFF. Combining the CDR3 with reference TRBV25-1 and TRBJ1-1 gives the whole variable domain EADIYQTPRYLVIGTGKKITLECSQTMGHDKMYWYQQDPGMELHLIHYSYGVNSTEKGDLSSESTVSRIRTEHFPLTLESARPSHTSQYLCASSELGRRGNTEAFFGQGTRLTVV.

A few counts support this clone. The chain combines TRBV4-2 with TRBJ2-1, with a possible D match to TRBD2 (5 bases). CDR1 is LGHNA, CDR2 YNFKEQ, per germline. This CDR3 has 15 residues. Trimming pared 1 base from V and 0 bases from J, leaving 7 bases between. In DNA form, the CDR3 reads TGTGCCAGCAGCCAAGGTGAGGGCTCCTACAATGAGCAGTTCTTC. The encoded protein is CASSQGEGSYNEQFF.

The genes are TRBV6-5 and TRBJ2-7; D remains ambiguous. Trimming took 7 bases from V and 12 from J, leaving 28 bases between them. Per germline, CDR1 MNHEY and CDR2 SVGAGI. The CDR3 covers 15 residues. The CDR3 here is CASTPGYSRPSPSYF. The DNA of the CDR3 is TGTGCCAGCACCCCAGGATACAGTCGTCCTTCCCCGTCGTACTTC.

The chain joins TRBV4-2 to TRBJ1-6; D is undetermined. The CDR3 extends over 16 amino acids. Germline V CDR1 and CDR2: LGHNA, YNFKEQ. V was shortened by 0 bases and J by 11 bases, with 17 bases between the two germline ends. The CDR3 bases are TGTGCCAGCAGCCAAGATACGAACCCAACGGGTCCACCCCTCCACTTT. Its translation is CASSQDTNPTGPPLHF.